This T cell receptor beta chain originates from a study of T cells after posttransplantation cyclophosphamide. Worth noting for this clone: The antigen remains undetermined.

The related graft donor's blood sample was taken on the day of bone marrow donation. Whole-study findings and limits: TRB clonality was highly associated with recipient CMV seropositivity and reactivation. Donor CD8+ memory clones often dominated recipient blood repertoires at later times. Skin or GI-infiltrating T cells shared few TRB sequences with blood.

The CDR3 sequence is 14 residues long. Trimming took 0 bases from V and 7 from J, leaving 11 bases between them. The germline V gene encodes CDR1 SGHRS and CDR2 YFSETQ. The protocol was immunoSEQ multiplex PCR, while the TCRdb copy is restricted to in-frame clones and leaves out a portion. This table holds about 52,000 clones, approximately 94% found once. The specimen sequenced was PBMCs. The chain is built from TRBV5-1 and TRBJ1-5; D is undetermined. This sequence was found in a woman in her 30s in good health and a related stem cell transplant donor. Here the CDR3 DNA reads TGCGCCAGCAGCTTGGCGGGGTTTCAACAGCCCCAGCATTTT. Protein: CASSLAGFQQPQHF.